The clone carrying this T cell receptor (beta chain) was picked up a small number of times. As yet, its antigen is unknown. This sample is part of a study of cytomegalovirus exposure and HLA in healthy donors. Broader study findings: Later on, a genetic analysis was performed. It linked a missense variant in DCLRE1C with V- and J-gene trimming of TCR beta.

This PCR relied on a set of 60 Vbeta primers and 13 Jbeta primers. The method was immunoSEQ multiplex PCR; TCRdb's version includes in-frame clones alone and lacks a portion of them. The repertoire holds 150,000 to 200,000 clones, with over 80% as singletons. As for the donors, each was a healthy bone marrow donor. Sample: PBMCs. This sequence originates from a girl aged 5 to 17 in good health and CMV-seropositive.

CDR3 residues: CASSKRGPREAFF. In DNA, the CDR3 is TGTGCCAGCAGTAAGAGGGGGCCAAGGGAAGCTTTCTTT. This rearrangement joins TRBV6-5 to TRBJ1-1, with 7 bases matching TRBD1. V gave up 5 bases and J gave up 8 bases; unmatched junction bases: 8. The CDR3 covers 13 residues. Germline values: CDR1 MNHEY, CDR2 SVGAGI.